This is a list of T cell receptor beta chains from one sample in a study of cytomegalovirus exposure and HLA in healthy donors. The assay was immunoSEQ multiplex PCR, and TCRdb's table has in-frame clones only and misses some. The table shows over 150,000 clones, with about three quarters occurring only once. The sample consisted of PBMCs. The source of these receptors is a woman in her thirties or forties in good health and CMV-seropositive. Each CDR3 is given with its conserved first and last residue. Each record gives: J gene, clone size, V gene, D gene, CDR3 length, CDR3 protein, CDR3 DNA. D genes are given only for firm matches. Clone size is given for some rows only: seen once, a few or many times, or a class if the clone is expanded.

J: TRBJ1-4; size: once; V: TRBV5-1; D: TRBD1; length: 17; CDR3: CASSLIGQGTANEKLFF; DNA: TGCGCCAGCAGCTTGATAGGACAGGGGACGGCTAATGAAAAACTGTTTTTT
J: TRBJ2-6; size: .; V: TRBV11-3; D: .; length: 16; CDR3: CASSLGGDPGANVLTF; DNA: TGTGCCAGCAGCTTGGGCGGGGATCCTGGGGCCAACGTCCTGACTTTC
J: TRBJ2-2; size: once; V: TRBV11-3; D: TRBD1; length: 14; CDR3: CASSSRQGPGELFF; DNA: TGTGCCAGCAGCTCCCGACAGGGGCCCGGGGAGCTGTTTTTT
J: TRBJ2-5; size: .; V: TRBV5-1; D: TRBD2; length: 16; CDR3: CASSTESSGRKETQYF; DNA: TGCGCCAGCAGCACAGAATCTAGCGGGAGGAAAGAGACCCAGTACTTC
J: TRBJ1-1; size: .; V: TRBV6-6; D: TRBD1; length: 14; CDR3: CASNGRDRGPEAFF; DNA: TGTGCCAGCAACGGCCGGGACAGGGGCCCTGAAGCTTTCTTT
J: TRBJ2-7; size: .; V: TRBV21-1; D: .; length: 16; CDR3: CASSKGGQGRLYEQYF; DNA: TGTGCCAGCAGCAAGGGAGGACAGGGGCGACTCTACGAGCAGTACTTC
J: TRBJ2-7; size: .; V: TRBV7-2; D: .; length: 18; CDR3: CASSPAGRGSDVSYEQYF; DNA: TGTGCCAGCAGCCCAGCGGGTCGGGGGAGTGACGTCTCTTACGAGCAGTACTTC
J: TRBJ1-1; size: few; V: TRBV5-1; D: .; length: 14; CDR3: CASSFSPSNTEAFF; DNA: TGCGCCAGCAGTTTTTCCCCCTCCAACACTGAAGCTTTCTTT
J: TRBJ1-2; size: .; V: TRBV5-1; D: .; length: 13; CDR3: CASSRGDNYGYTF; DNA: TGCGCCAGCAGCCGTGGAGATAACTATGGCTACACCTTC
J: TRBJ2-5; size: .; V: TRBV4-1; D: .; length: 17; CDR3: CASSLVLGRGHQETQYF; DNA: TGCGCCAGCAGCCTCGTCCTGGGGCGGGGGCACCAAGAGACCCAGTACTTC
J: TRBJ2-5; size: .; V: TRBV10-3; D: .; length: 13; CDR3: CAISTSLQETQYF; DNA: TGTGCCATCTCGACAAGCCTTCAAGAGACCCAGTACTTC
J: TRBJ1-1; size: .; V: TRBV30; D: .; length: 14; CDR3: CAWSASSGNTEAFF; DNA: TGTGCCTGGAGCGCCTCCTCGGGAAACACTGAAGCTTTCTTT
J: TRBJ1-2; size: .; V: TRBV30; D: .; length: 14; CDR3: CAWSDTGTNYGYTF; DNA: TGTGCCTGGAGCGATACCGGGACTAACTATGGCTACACCTTC
J: TRBJ1-6; size: .; V: TRBV2; D: .; length: 16; CDR3: CASSEGGVRNYSPLHF; DNA: TGTGCCAGCAGTGAGGGAGGCGTCAGGAATTATTCACCCCTCCACTTT
J: TRBJ1-2; size: .; V: TRBV6-1; D: .; length: 15; CDR3: CASSEDPTGSEGYTF; DNA: TGTGCCAGCAGTGAAGACCCTACAGGGTCGGAGGGCTACACCTTC
J: TRBJ2-6; size: .; V: TRBV7-9; D: .; length: 15; CDR3: CASSSGSSGANVLTF; DNA: TGTGCCAGCAGCTCGGGGAGCTCTGGGGCCAACGTCCTGACTTTC
J: TRBJ2-2; size: .; V: TRBV19; D: .; length: 14; CDR3: CASSRLENTGELFF; DNA: TGTGCCAGTAGTAGACTAGAGAACACCGGGGAGCTGTTTTTT
J: TRBJ1-1; size: .; V: TRBV7-9; D: .; length: 14; CDR3: CASSPRGEGTEAFF; DNA: TGTGCCAGCAGCCCAAGAGGGGAGGGGACTGAAGCTTTCTTT
J: TRBJ2-5; size: .; V: TRBV14; D: .; length: 13; CDR3: CASSRQWQETQYF; DNA: TGTGCCAGCAGCCGACAGTGGCAAGAGACCCAGTACTTC
J: TRBJ2-7; size: .; V: TRBV11-2; D: .; length: 12; CDR3: CASSPVGVEQYF; DNA: TGTGCCAGCAGCCCAGTCGGGGTGGAGCAGTACTTC
J: TRBJ1-1; size: .; V: TRBV2; D: TRBD1; length: 13; CDR3: CASRTRQGLKAFF; DNA: TGTGCCAGCAGGACGCGACAGGGCCTCAAAGCTTTCTTT
J: TRBJ1-1; size: .; V: TRBV5-1; D: .; length: 15; CDR3: CASSLQPNLNTEAFF; DNA: TGCGCCAGCAGCTTACAACCAAATCTGAACACTGAAGCTTTCTTT
J: TRBJ1-1; size: .; V: TRBV19; D: .; length: 13; CDR3: CASRGLQNTEAFF; DNA: TGTGCCAGTAGGGGACTCCAGAACACTGAAGCTTTCTTT
J: TRBJ1-5; size: .; V: TRBV18; D: .; length: 14; CDR3: CASSPLEGNQPQHF; DNA: TGTGCCAGCTCACCACTCGAGGGCAATCAGCCCCAGCATTTT
J: TRBJ2-5; size: once; V: TRBV5-1; D: .; length: 14; CDR3: CASSLEGGKETQYF; DNA: TGCGCCAGCAGCTTGGAGGGGGGGAAAGAGACCCAGTACTTC
J: TRBJ1-2; size: .; V: TRBV19; D: .; length: 13; CDR3: CASSPDRSYGYTF; DNA: TGTGCCAGTAGCCCGGACAGAAGCTATGGCTACACCTTC
J: TRBJ2-7; size: .; V: TRBV5-1; D: TRBD2; length: 19; CDR3: CASSRTPGLGALFGYEQYF; DNA: TGCGCCAGCAGCAGGACGCCGGGACTAGGTGCTCTTTTCGGCTACGAGCAGTACTTC
J: TRBJ1-2; size: .; V: TRBV28; D: TRBD1; length: 14; CDR3: CASSLGGTVSGYTF; DNA: TGTGCCAGCAGTTTAGGTGGGACAGTCTCCGGCTACACCTTC
J: TRBJ1-1; size: few; V: TRBV5-5; D: .; length: 12; CDR3: CASRDSTGEAFF; DNA: TGTGCCAGCAGGGACTCGACAGGAGAAGCTTTCTTT
J: TRBJ2-3; size: .; V: TRBV19; D: TRBD1; length: 15; CDR3: CASSQTGTGTDTQYF; DNA: TGTGCCAGTAGTCAAACCGGGACAGGGACAGATACGCAGTATTTT
J: TRBJ2-7; size: once; V: TRBV6-5; D: TRBD2; length: 12; CDR3: CASSGTNYEQYF; DNA: TGTGCCAGCAGCGGGACTAACTACGAGCAGTACTTC
J: TRBJ1-5; size: .; V: TRBV5-5; D: .; length: 16; CDR3: CASSLGQGVGNQPQHF; DNA: TGTGCCAGCAGCTTGGGGCAGGGCGTGGGCAATCAGCCCCAGCATTTT
J: TRBJ1-1; size: .; V: TRBV7-2; D: .; length: 13; CDR3: CASSLGLLNEAFF; DNA: TGTGCCAGCAGCTTAGGGTTACTAAATGAAGCTTTCTTT
J: TRBJ2-2; size: .; V: TRBV5-1; D: TRBD1; length: 17; CDR3: CASSLGQTGTVLGELFF; DNA: TGCGCCAGCAGCTTGGGCCAGACAGGGACCGTTCTTGGGGAGCTGTTTTTT
J: TRBJ2-2; size: .; V: TRBV7-9; D: .; length: 12; CDR3: CASITRTGELFF; DNA: TGTGCCAGCATCACTCGGACCGGGGAGCTGTTTTTT
J: TRBJ1-6; size: .; V: TRBV28; D: TRBD1; length: 15; CDR3: CASSSGTGRNSPLHF; DNA: TGTGCCAGCAGTTCGGGGACAGGGCGAAATTCACCCCTCCACTTT
J: TRBJ2-3; size: .; V: TRBV7-9; D: TRBD2; length: 13; CDR3: CASSLRGADTQYF; DNA: TGTGCCAGCAGCTTACGGGGGGCAGATACGCAGTATTTT
J: TRBJ2-2; size: .; V: TRBV9; D: .; length: 16; CDR3: CASSARGQTNTGELFF; DNA: TGTGCCAGCAGCGCCCGGGGACAAACGAACACCGGGGAGCTGTTTTTT
J: TRBJ2-3; size: .; V: TRBV9; D: TRBD2; length: 16; CDR3: CASSGGLAGEGDTQYF; DNA: TGTGCCAGCAGTGGGGGACTAGCGGGGGAGGGAGATACGCAGTATTTT
J: TRBJ2-7; size: .; V: TRBV7-9; D: .; length: 14; CDR3: CASSFSMSSYEQYF; DNA: TGTGCCAGCAGCTTTTCGATGAGCTCCTACGAGCAGTACTTC
J: TRBJ2-5; size: .; V: TRBV7-2; D: .; length: 15; CDR3: CASSLGPASQETQYF; DNA: TGTGCCAGCAGCTTAGGGCCCGCTAGCCAAGAGACCCAGTACTTC
J: TRBJ2-2; size: .; V: TRBV28; D: TRBD1; length: 15; CDR3: CASSGTGGFYGELFF; DNA: TGTGCCAGCAGCGGGACAGGGGGTTTTTACGGGGAGCTGTTTTTT
J: TRBJ2-1; size: .; V: TRBV5-1; D: TRBD2; length: 17; CDR3: CASSVPGLAGNYNEQFF; DNA: TGCGCCAGCAGCGTCCCGGGACTAGCGGGAAATTACAATGAGCAGTTCTTC
J: TRBJ1-1; size: .; V: TRBV9; D: .; length: 13; CDR3: CASSVFQGTEAFF; DNA: TGTGCCAGCAGCGTATTTCAGGGCACTGAAGCTTTCTTT
J: TRBJ1-2; size: once; V: TRBV28; D: .; length: 16; CDR3: CASTETLESDQGGYTF; DNA: TGTGCCAGCACCGAAACCTTGGAGTCGGATCAGGGGGGCTACACCTTC
J: TRBJ1-6; size: .; V: TRBV7-9; D: .; length: 14; CDR3: CASSLTGLNSPLHF; DNA: TGTGCCAGCAGCTTAACAGGGCTAAATTCACCCCTCCACTTT
J: TRBJ2-3; size: .; V: TRBV5-1; D: TRBD2; length: 19; CDR3: CASSLREAGPGSSTDTQYF; DNA: TGCGCCAGCAGCTTGAGGGAAGCGGGGCCGGGATCGAGCACAGATACGCAGTATTTT
J: TRBJ2-1; size: .; V: TRBV7-2; D: TRBD2; length: 16; CDR3: CASSLVGTRTYNEQFF; DNA: TGTGCCAGCAGCTTAGTTGGGACTAGGACGTACAATGAGCAGTTCTTC
J: TRBJ2-5; size: .; V: TRBV30; D: .; length: 16; CDR3: CAWSLGSTGGQETQYF; DNA: TGTGCCTGGAGTCTCGGGTCTACAGGCGGCCAAGAGACCCAGTACTTC
J: TRBJ2-3; size: .; V: TRBV28; D: .; length: 16; CDR3: CASSLPTTRRTDTQYF; DNA: TGTGCCAGCAGTTTACCCACGACTAGGAGGACAGATACGCAGTATTTT
J: TRBJ2-2; size: .; V: TRBV19; D: .; length: 16; CDR3: CASSMRQSTNTGELFF; DNA: TGTGCCAGTAGTATGAGACAGAGTACTAACACCGGGGAGCTGTTTTTT
J: TRBJ1-1; size: .; V: TRBV10-2; D: .; length: 15; CDR3: CASSDKQGVNTEAFF; DNA: TGCGCCAGCAGCGACAAACAGGGCGTGAACACTGAAGCTTTCTTT